The 4 T cell receptor beta chains in this list originate from one sample, sequenced in a study of T cells expressing NK-cell markers. TCRdb re-called the 5' RACE reads; one entry per CDR3 protein, DNA not given. The sample has 120,000 to 150,000 distinct CDR3 sequences; the top ten hold around 10%. The specimen was blood T cells: a sorted CD56 or NKG2C T cell subset, CD4+ or CD8+ T cells, or bulk PBMC T cells (not recorded which). Receptor source: a man between 18 and 29 years old in good health.

The rearrangement uses TRBV4-3 and TRBJ2-5; TCRdb indicates TRBD2, and absent DNA this call remains unverified. Germline assignment: CDR1 LGHNA and CDR2 YSLEER. CDR3 length: 18 residues. The CDR3 spells CASSQRLAGGTESETQYF.

The V call is TRBV7-2, the J call TRBJ2-1; TCRdb outputs TRBD2, but without DNA this stays unchecked. The CDR3 has 17 amino acids. CDR1 and CDR2 (germline): SGHTA, FQGNSA. CDR3: CASSLRLRLADYNEQFF.

The rearrangement joins TRBV29-1 to TRBJ2-1. The CDR3 totals 15 residues. Germline CDR1 SQVTM, CDR2 ANQGSEA. The CDR3 spells CSGVLPKNSYNEQFF.

V is TRBV7-8 and J is TRBJ2-5; TCRdb gives TRBD1 as the D gene, but with no DNA this cannot be confirmed. There are 18 residues in the CDR3. Looked up from germline, CDR1 is SGHVS and CDR2 is FQNEAQ. CDR3 amino acids: CASSLRTGGRSYQETQYF.